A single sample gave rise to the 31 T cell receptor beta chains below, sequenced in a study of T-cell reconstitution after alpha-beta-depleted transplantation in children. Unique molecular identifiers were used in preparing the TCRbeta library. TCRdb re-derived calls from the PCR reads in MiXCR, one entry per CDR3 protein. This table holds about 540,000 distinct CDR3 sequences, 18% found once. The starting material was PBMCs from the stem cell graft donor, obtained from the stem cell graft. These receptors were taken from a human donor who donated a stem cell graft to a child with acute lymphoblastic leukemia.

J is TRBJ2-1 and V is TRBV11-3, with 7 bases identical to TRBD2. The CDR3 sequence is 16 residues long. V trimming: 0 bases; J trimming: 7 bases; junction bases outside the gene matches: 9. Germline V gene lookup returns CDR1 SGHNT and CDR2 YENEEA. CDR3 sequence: CASSLDPAGFANEQFF. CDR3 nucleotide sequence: TGTGCCAGCAGCTTAGACCCAGCGGGATTTGCTAATGAGCAGTTCTTC.

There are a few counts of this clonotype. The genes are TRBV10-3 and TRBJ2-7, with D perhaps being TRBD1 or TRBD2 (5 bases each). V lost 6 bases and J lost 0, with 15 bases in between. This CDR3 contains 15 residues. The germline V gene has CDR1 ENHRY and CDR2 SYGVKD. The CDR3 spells CAISWGPPISYEQYF. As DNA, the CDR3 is TGTGCCATCAGCTGGGGACCCCCAATCTCCTACGAGCAGTACTTC.

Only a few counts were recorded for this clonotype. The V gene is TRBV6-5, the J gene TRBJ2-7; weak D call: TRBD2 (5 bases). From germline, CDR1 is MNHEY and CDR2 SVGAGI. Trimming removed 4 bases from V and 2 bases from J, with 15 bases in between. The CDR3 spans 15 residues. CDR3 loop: CASSSPGGRTYEQYF. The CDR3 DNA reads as TGTGCCAGCAGTTCCCCTGGAGGACGAACCTACGAGCAGTACTTC.

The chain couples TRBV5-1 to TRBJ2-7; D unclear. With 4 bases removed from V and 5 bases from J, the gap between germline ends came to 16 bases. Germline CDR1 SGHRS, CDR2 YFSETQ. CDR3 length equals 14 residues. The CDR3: CASSHPPRGDEQYF. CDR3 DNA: TGCGCCAGCAGCCATCCCCCACGAGGCGACGAGCAGTACTTC.

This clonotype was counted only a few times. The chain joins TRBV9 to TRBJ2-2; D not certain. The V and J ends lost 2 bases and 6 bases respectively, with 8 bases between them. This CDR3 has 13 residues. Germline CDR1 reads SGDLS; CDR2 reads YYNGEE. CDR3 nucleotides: TGTGCCAGCAGCGTCCGAGATCCCGGGGAGCTGTTTTTT. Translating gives CASSVRDPGELFF.

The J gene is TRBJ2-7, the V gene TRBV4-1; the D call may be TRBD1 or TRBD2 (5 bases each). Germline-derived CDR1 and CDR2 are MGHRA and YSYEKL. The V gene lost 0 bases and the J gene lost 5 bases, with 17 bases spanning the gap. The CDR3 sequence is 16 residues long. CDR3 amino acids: CASSQDRGTPGDEQYF. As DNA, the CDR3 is TGCGCCAGCAGCCAAGATCGTGGGACCCCGGGCGACGAGCAGTACTTC.

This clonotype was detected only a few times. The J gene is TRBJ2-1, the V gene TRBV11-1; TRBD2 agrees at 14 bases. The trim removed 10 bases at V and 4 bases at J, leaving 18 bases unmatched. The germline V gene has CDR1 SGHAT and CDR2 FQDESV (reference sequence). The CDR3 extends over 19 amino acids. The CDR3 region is CATARGTSGRTADYNEQFF. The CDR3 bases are TGTGCCACCGCGCGGGGGACTAGCGGGAGAACTGCCGATTACAATGAGCAGTTCTTC.

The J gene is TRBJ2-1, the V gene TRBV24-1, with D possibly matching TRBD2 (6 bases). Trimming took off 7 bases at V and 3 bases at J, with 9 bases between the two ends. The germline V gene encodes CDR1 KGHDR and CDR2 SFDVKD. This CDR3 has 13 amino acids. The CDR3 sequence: CATRTGDYNEQFF. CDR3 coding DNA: TGTGCCACCAGGACGGGGGACTACAATGAGCAGTTCTTC.

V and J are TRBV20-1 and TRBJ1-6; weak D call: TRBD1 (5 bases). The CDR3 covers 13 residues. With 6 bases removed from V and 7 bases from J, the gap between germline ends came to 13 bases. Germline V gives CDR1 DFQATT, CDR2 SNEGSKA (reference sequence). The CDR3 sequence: CSAMTETNSPLHF. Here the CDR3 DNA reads TGCAGTGCCATGACAGAGACCAATTCACCCCTCCACTTT.

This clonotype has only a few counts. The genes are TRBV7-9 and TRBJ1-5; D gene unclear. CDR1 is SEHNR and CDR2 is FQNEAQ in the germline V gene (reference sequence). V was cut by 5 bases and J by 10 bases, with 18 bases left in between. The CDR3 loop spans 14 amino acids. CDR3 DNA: TGTGCCAGCAGCAGCAGGTCGGGCATCCAACCCCAGCATTTT. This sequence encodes CASSSRSGIQPQHF.

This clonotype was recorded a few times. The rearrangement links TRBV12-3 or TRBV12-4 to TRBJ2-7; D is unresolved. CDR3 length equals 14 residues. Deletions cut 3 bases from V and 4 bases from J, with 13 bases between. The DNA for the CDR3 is TGTGCCAGCAGTTTTTGGGCCGCCTATTACGAGCAGTACTTC. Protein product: CASSFWAAYYEQYF.

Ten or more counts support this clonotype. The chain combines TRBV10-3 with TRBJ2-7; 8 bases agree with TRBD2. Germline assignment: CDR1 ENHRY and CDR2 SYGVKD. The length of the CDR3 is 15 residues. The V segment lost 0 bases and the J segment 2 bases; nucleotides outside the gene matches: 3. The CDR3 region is CAISESPGRAYEQYF. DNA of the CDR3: TGTGCCATCAGTGAGTCCCCCGGGAGGGCCTACGAGCAGTACTTC.

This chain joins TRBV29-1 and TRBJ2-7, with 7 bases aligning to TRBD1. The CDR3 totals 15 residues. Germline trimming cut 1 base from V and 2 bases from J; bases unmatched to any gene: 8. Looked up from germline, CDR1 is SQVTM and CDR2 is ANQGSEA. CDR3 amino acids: CSVEGPTGWPYEQYF. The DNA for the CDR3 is TGCAGCGTTGAAGGTCCGACAGGGTGGCCCTACGAGCAGTACTTC.

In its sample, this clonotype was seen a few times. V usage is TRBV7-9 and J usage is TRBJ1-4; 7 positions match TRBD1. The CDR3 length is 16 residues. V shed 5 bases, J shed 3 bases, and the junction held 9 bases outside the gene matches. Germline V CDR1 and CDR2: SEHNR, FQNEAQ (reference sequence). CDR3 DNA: TGTGCCAGCAGCCAAGGACAGGATCCCGCTAATGAAAAACTGTTTTTT. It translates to CASSQGQDPANEKLFF.

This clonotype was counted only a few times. CDR3: CASSLAVAASNYGYTF. The CDR3 DNA reads TGCGCCAGCAGCTTGGCCGTGGCTGCCTCTAACTATGGCTACACCTTC. This chain links TRBV5-1 with TRBJ1-2; no clear D. The CDR3 is 16 residues long. Germline CDR1 reads SGHRS; CDR2 reads YFSETQ. V shed 0 bases and J shed 0 bases, with 12 bases lying between them.

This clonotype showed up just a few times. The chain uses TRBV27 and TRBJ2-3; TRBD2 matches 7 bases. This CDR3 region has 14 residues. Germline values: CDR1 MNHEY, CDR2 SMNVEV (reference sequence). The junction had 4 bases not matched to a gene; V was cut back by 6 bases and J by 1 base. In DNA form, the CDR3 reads TGTGCCAGCAGAACTAGCGCGGGCACAGATACGCAGTATTTT. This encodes CASRTSAGTDTQYF.

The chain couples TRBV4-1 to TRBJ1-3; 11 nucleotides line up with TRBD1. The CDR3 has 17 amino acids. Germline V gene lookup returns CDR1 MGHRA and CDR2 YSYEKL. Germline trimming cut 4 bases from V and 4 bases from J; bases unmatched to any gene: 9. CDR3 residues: CASSRGQGARGGNTIYF. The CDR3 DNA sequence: TGCGCCAGCAGCCGAGGACAGGGGGCGCGAGGAGGAAACACCATATATTTT.

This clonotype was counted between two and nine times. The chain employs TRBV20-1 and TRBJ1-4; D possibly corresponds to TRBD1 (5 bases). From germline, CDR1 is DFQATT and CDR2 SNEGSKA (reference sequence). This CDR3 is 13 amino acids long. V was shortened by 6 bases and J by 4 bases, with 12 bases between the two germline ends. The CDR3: CSATGLDNEKLFF. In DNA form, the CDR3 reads TGCAGTGCCACGGGACTGGATAATGAAAAACTGTTTTTT.

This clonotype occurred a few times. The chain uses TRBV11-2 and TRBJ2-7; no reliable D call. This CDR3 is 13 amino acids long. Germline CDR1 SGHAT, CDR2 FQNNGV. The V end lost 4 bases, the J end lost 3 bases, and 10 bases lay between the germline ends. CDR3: CASSSPRFYEQYF. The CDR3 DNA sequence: TGTGCCAGCAGCTCGCCTAGGTTCTACGAGCAGTACTTC.

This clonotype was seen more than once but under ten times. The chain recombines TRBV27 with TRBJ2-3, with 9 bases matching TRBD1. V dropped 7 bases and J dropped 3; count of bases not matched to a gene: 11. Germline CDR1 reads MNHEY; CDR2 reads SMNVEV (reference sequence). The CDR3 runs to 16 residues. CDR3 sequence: CASTSTGTGRTDTQYF. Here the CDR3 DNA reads TGTGCCAGCACCAGTACCGGGACAGGGCGAACAGATACGCAGTATTTT.

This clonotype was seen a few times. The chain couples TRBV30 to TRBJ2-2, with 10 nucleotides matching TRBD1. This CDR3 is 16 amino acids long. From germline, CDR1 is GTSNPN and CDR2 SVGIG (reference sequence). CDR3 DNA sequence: TGTGCTTGGGACAGGGGCGTACTAGGGAACACCGGGGAGCTGTTTTTT. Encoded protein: CAWDRGVLGNTGELFF.

CDR3 nucleotide sequence: TGCGCCAGCAGCCCGATAACTAGCGGGAGCGGCACCGGGGAGCTGTTTTTT. Protein sequence: CASSPITSGSGTGELFF. This sequence joins TRBV5-1 and TRBJ2-2, with 11 bases lining up with TRBD2. The V and J ends lost 4 bases and 4 bases, in that order; junction bases with no gene match: 9. The CDR3 is 17 residues long. The germline CDR1 and CDR2 sequences are SGHRS and YFSETQ. Supplemented by reference TRBV5-1 and TRBJ2-2, the full variable domain reads KAGVTQTPRYLIKTRGQQVTLSCSPISGHRSVSWYQQTPGQGLQFLFEYFSETQRNKGNFPGRFSGRQFSNSRSEMNVSTLELGDSALYLCASSPITSGSGTGELFFGEGSRLTVL.

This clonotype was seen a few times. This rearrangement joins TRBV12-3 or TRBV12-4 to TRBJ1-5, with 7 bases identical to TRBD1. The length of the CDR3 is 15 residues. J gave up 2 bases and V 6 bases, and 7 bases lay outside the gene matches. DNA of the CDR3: TGTGCCAGCAGCACCGAGGGGGCTGGCAATCAGCCCCAGCATTTT. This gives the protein CASSTEGAGNQPQHF.

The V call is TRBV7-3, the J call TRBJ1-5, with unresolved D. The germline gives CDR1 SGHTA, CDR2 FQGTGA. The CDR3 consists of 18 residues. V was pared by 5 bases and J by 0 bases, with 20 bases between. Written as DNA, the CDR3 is TGTGCCAGCAGCCTCCCGTCAGGAGGAAAATATAGCAATCAGCCCCAGCATTTT. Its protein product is CASSLPSGGKYSNQPQHF.

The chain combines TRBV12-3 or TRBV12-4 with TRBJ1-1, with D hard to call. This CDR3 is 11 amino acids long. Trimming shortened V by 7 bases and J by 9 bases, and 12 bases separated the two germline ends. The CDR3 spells CASIQGRQAFF. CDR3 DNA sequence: TGTGCCAGCATCCAAGGCCGGCAAGCTTTCTTT.

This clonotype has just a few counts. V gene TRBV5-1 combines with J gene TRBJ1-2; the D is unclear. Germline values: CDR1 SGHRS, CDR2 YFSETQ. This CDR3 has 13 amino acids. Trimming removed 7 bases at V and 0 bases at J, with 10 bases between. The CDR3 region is CASRGEANYGYTF. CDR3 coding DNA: TGCGCCAGCCGGGGTGAAGCTAACTATGGCTACACCTTC.

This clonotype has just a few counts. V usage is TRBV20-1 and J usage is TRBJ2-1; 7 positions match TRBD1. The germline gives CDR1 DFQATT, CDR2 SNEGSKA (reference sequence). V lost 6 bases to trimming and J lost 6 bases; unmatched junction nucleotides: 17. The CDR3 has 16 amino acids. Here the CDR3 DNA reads TGCAGTGCCAAACTTTTTCCCGGGACAGACTTCAATGAGCAGTTCTTC. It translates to CSAKLFPGTDFNEQFF.

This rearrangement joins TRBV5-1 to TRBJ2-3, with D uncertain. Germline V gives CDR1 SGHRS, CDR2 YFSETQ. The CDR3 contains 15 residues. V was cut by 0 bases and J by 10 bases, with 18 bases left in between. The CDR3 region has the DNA TGCGCCAGCAGCTTGGACAGCCCAGAAGTAGACCCGCAGTATTTT. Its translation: CASSLDSPEVDPQYF.

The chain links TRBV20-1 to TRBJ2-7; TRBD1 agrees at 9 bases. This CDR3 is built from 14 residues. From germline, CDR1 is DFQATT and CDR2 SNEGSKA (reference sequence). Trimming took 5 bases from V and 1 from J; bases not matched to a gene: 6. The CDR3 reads CSADDRGSSYEQYF. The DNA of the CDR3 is TGCAGTGCTGATGACAGGGGGTCGTCCTACGAGCAGTACTTC.

CDR3 in DNA: TGTGCCAGCAGCTCTAGTAGGGATACGCAGTATTTT. Residues: CASSSSRDTQYF. The V gene is TRBV13, the J gene TRBJ2-3, with D unclear. This CDR3 has 12 residues. Looked up from germline, CDR1 is PRHDT and CDR2 is FYEKMQ (reference sequence). V shed 4 bases and J shed 6 bases, with 8 bases lying between them. Supplemented by reference TRBV13 and TRBJ2-3, the full variable domain reads AAGVIQSPRHLIKEKRETATLKCYPIPRHDTVYWYQQGPGQDPQFLISFYEKMQSDKGSIPDRFSAQQFSDYHSELNMSSLELGDSALYFCASSSSRDTQYFGPGTRLTVL.

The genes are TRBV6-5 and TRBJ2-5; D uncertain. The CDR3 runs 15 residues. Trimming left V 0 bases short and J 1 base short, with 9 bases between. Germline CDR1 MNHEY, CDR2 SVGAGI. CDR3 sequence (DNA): TGTGCCAGCAGTTACTCGACGTGGGGCCAAGAGACCCAGTACTTC. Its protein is CASSYSTWGQETQYF.